These 29 T cell receptor beta chains came from one sample sequenced in a study of graft-versus-host responses after intestinal transplantation. Sequenced by immunoSEQ multiplex PCR; TCRdb stores in-frame clones only, minus some. There are 50,000 to 55,000 clones in the sample; more than 70% occur only once, and 0.5% to 0.7% lies in the top ten. Their target antigens are unknown. This sample comprised unstimulated CD4+ T cells sorted from spleen or lymph node cells, obtained before transplant. These receptors were taken from a human donor who was the organ donor for an intestinal transplant.

The J gene is TRBJ2-1, the V gene TRBV15, with D possibly matching TRBD2 (6 bases). The CDR3 extends over 17 amino acids. V lost 0 bases to trimming and J lost 2 bases, with 14 bases between them. Germline CDR1 reads LNHNV; CDR2 reads YYDKDF (reference sequence). The CDR3 here is CATSRDQGGIPYNEQFF. CDR3 DNA sequence: TGTGCCACCAGCAGAGATCAGGGCGGGATTCCCTACAATGAGCAGTTCTTC.

The genes are TRBV6-1 and TRBJ1-1, with D perhaps matching TRBD1 (5 bases). The CDR3 loop spans 14 amino acids. Trimming left V 6 bases short and J 1 base short, with 12 bases between. The germline V gene has CDR1 MNHNS and CDR2 SASEGT. CDR3 in amino acids: CASSPAGGNTEAFF. The CDR3 DNA reads TGTGCCAGCAGCCCAGCGGGGGGGAACACTGAAGCTTTCTTT.

V and J are TRBV9 and TRBJ2-2; TRBD2 matches 9 bases. There are 13 residues in the CDR3. Germline lookup yields CDR1 SGDLS and CDR2 YYNGEE. V lost 5 bases and J lost 4; bases outside the gene matches: 0. The chain's CDR3 is CASRRGGTGELFF. CDR3 nucleotide sequence: TGTGCCAGCAGGCGGGGGGGCACCGGGGAGCTGTTTTTT.

The chain is built from TRBV6-5 and TRBJ2-7; D perhaps matches TRBD2 (6 bases). Germline CDR1 is MNHEY and CDR2 is SVGAGI. V was pared by 0 bases and J by 0 bases, with 6 bases between. The CDR3 is 14 residues long. The CDR3 loop reads CASSYSSGSYEQYF. CDR3 nucleotide sequence: TGTGCCAGCAGTTACTCTAGCGGCTCCTACGAGCAGTACTTC.

The chain is built from TRBV7-6 and TRBJ1-3, with a possible D match to TRBD1 (6 bases). Germline assignment: CDR1 SGHVS and CDR2 FNYEAQ. V lost 6 bases and J 0 bases, leaving 15 bases between the germline ends. The CDR3 has 16 amino acids. The CDR3: CASSSWADSSGNTIYF. CDR3 nucleotides: TGTGCCAGCAGTTCTTGGGCGGACAGCTCTGGAAACACCATATATTTT. The full variable domain, its missing parts supplied by reference TRBV7-6 and TRBJ1-3, is GAGVSQSPRYKVTKRGQDVALRCDPISGHVSLYWYRQALGQGPEFLTYFNYEAQQDKSGLPNDRFSAERPEGSISTLTIQRTEQRDSAMYRCASSSWADSSGNTIYFGEGSWLTVV.

This chain connects TRBV5-1 to TRBJ1-2; 9 bases are a match to TRBD1. With V trimmed by 3 bases and J by 1 base, 4 bases remained unmatched. CDR3 length: 15 residues. CDR1 is SGHRS and CDR2 is YFSETQ in the germline V gene. The CDR3, as DNA: TGCGCCAGCAGCTCCGGGACAGGGTTTAACTATGGCTACACCTTC. This gives the protein CASSSGTGFNYGYTF.

The genes are TRBV5-1 and TRBJ2-1; possible D gene TRBD1, 5 bases. Germline loops: CDR1 SGHRS, CDR2 YFSETQ. Deletions cut 4 bases from V and 5 bases from J, with 10 bases between. The CDR3 loop spans 13 amino acids. The CDR3 loop reads CASSLDRNNEQFF. The DNA of the CDR3 is TGCGCCAGCAGCCTAGACAGAAACAATGAGCAGTTCTTC.

The genes are TRBV6-6 and TRBJ1-1, with a weak D call TRBD1 (6 bases). The CDR3 spans 13 residues. Germline loops: CDR1 MNHNY, CDR2 SVGAGI (reference sequence). V was clipped by 8 bases and J by 7 bases, with 17 bases between them. This CDR3 reads CASHAGGRGEAFF. CDR3 in DNA: TGTGCCAGCCACGCGGGGGGCCGGGGTGAAGCTTTCTTT.

This chain uses TRBV7-9 with TRBJ2-1; D perhaps matches TRBD1 (6 bases). Germline V gene lookup returns CDR1 SEHNR and CDR2 FQNEAQ (reference sequence). The CDR3 is made up of 15 amino acids. Trimming shortened V by 1 base and J by 3 bases, and 10 bases separated the two germline ends. The CDR3 spells CASSLVQGYYNEQFF. The CDR3 nucleotides read TGTGCCAGCAGCTTAGTACAGGGATACTACAATGAGCAGTTCTTC.

This clone appeared once. The chain joins TRBV2 to TRBJ2-5; 7 bases match TRBD2. The V segment lost 8 bases and the J segment 1 base; nucleotides outside the gene matches: 7. CDR1 and CDR2 from the germline V gene are SNHLY and FYNNEI. The CDR3 length is 14 residues. CDR3 sequence: CASGTGGAQETQYF. The CDR3 DNA reads TGTGCCAGCGGAACGGGAGGCGCCCAAGAGACCCAGTACTTC.

This sequence joins TRBV28 and TRBJ2-3; 7 bases map to TRBD1. CDR3 length: 15 amino acids. V dropped 6 bases and J dropped 1; count of bases not matched to a gene: 7. Per germline, CDR1 MDHEN and CDR2 SYDVKM. As DNA, the CDR3 is TGTGCCAGCAGGGGTACAGGACAGGGCACAGATACGCAGTATTTT. Amino acids: CASRGTGQGTDTQYF. The complete variable domain, with remaining parts taken from reference TRBV28 and TRBJ2-3, reads DVKVTQSSRYLVKRTGEKVFLECVQDMDHENMFWYRQDPGLGLRLIYFSYDVKMKEKGDIPEGYSVSREKKERFSLILESASTNQTSMYLCASRGTGQGTDTQYFGPGTRLTVL.

The rearrangement links TRBV7-2 to TRBJ2-1; 15 nucleotides line up with TRBD2. The CDR3 extends over 16 amino acids. The germline CDR1 and CDR2 sequences are SGHTA and FQGNSA. V shed 5 bases, J shed 9 bases, and the junction held 8 bases outside the gene matches. DNA for the CDR3: TGTGCCAGCAGCCCACAGGGACTAGCGGGAGGAGGTGAGCAGTTCTTC. Its translation: CASSPQGLAGGGEQFF.

The count of this clone is one. V is TRBV7-6 and J is TRBJ2-7, with TRBD2 identical over 14 bases. V gave up 1 base and J gave up 0 bases; unmatched junction bases: 11. Germline CDR1 is SGHVS and CDR2 is FNYEAQ. CDR3 length equals 20 residues. CDR3 amino acids: CASSLGIGTSGSPSSYEQYF. DNA for the CDR3: TGTGCCAGCAGCTTAGGTATCGGGACTAGCGGGAGTCCGAGCTCCTACGAGCAGTACTTC.

The chain uses TRBV5-1 and TRBJ2-5; no reliable D call. CDR3 length equals 16 residues. V was clipped by 0 bases and J by 4 bases, with 16 bases between them. Germline CDR1 reads SGHRS; CDR2 reads YFSETQ. DNA for the CDR3: TGCGCCAGCAGCTTGGGGCAGAGGAAGACCGGAGAGACCCAGTACTTC. This gives the protein CASSLGQRKTGETQYF.

V usage is TRBV7-8 and J usage is TRBJ2-6; TRBD2 is a possible D gene (5 bases). V lost 3 bases and J lost 0, with 15 bases in between. Germline V CDR1 and CDR2: SGHVS, FQNEAQ. The CDR3 has 18 residues. The CDR3 nucleotides are TGTGCCAGCAGCTTCAACGGGATGGCAGGCTCTGGGGCCAACGTCCTGACTTTC. Translation: CASSFNGMAGSGANVLTF.

There are a few counts of this clone. V usage is TRBV5-1 and J usage is TRBJ2-3; TRBD2 aligns across 9 bases. Per the germline V gene, CDR1 is SGHRS and CDR2 is YFSETQ. V shed 1 base and J 4 bases; nucleotides not matched to a gene: 7. The CDR3 sequence is 16 residues long. The CDR3 spells CASSLSGLASPDTQYF. The CDR3 DNA sequence: TGCGCCAGCAGCTTGTCGGGACTAGCCTCCCCAGATACGCAGTATTTT.

The chain links TRBV7-2 to TRBJ2-1; TRBD2 agrees at 7 bases. Germline V gene sequence: CDR1 SGHTA, CDR2 FQGNSA. Unmatched junction bases numbered 5, after V lost 2 bases and J lost 4 bases. The CDR3 contains 15 residues. The CDR3 protein is CASSLSASGYNEQFF. DNA for the CDR3: TGTGCCAGCAGCTTATCTGCTAGCGGATACAATGAGCAGTTCTTC.

The chain couples TRBV7-6 to TRBJ2-7; the match to TRBD2 covers 7 bases. This CDR3 has 15 amino acids. Germline V gives CDR1 SGHVS, CDR2 FNYEAQ. The trim removed 0 bases at V and 7 bases at J, leaving 9 bases unmatched. CDR3 amino acids: CASSLAGFWGGEQYF. The CDR3 coding sequence is TGTGCCAGCAGCTTAGCCGGATTTTGGGGGGGAGAGCAGTACTTC.

This sequence joins TRBV11-2 and TRBJ2-5; 11 positions match TRBD2. The CDR3 extends over 15 amino acids. Germline V gene data show CDR1 as SGHAT and CDR2 as FQNNGV. J lost 5 bases, V lost 4 bases, and 6 bases had no gene match. The CDR3 coding sequence is TGTGCCAGCAGCTCCAGGACTAGCGGGTTGGAGACCCAGTACTTC. Amino acid sequence: CASSSRTSGLETQYF.

The J gene is TRBJ1-1, the V gene TRBV10-3; D is perhaps TRBD1 (5 bases). Looked up from germline, CDR1 is ENHRY and CDR2 is SYGVKD. Trimming removed 4 bases from V and 0 bases from J, with 15 bases in between. The CDR3 runs to 16 residues. CDR3 in DNA: TGTGCCATCAGTGGGGGAGGGGTTTCTATGAACACTGAAGCTTTCTTT. Its translation: CAISGGGVSMNTEAFF.

In this sample, this clone turned up once. This chain links TRBV28 with TRBJ2-5, with 7 nucleotides matching TRBD2. CDR3 size: 14 residues. V was clipped by 7 bases and J by 2 bases; unmatched bases: 7. Germline loops: CDR1 MDHEN, CDR2 SYDVKM. CDR3 region: CASKTGGSQETQYF. The CDR3 nucleotides are TGTGCCAGCAAAACAGGCGGGAGTCAAGAGACCCAGTACTTC.

The chain links TRBV28 to TRBJ2-4; no firm D call. Germline V CDR1 and CDR2: MDHEN, SYDVKM. The CDR3 extends over 13 amino acids. V was cut by 5 bases and J by 0 bases, with 5 bases left in between. Written as DNA, the CDR3 is TGTGCCAGCAGTCAGATAGCCAAAAACATTCAGTACTTC. Its protein is CASSQIAKNIQYF.

The chain uses TRBV27 and TRBJ2-3; 11 bases are shared with TRBD2. Unmatched junction bases numbered 9, after V lost 5 bases and J lost 5 bases. The CDR3 spans 16 residues. Germline V CDR1 and CDR2: MNHEY, SMNVEV (reference sequence). CDR3 nucleotides: TGTGCCAGCAGTAAACTAGCGGGGGTAAGGGAAGATACGCAGTATTTT. Protein product: CASSKLAGVREDTQYF.

This clone occurred a few times. The chain links TRBV28 to TRBJ1-2; no definite D call. This CDR3 is 14 amino acids long. Germline V gene data show CDR1 as MDHEN and CDR2 as SYDVKM. Trimming removed 2 bases at V and 5 bases at J, with 12 bases between. CDR3 bases: TGTGCCAGCAGTTTACTCCGAACATATTATGGCTACACCTTC. Amino acids: CASSLLRTYYGYTF.

V gene TRBV4-2 combines with J gene TRBJ2-5; TRBD2 aligns across 12 bases. V was clipped by 1 base and J by 3 bases; unmatched bases: 0. This CDR3 is built from 15 residues. Germline-derived CDR1 and CDR2 are LGHNA and YNFKEQ. The CDR3 sequence is CASSQASGREETQYF. For the CDR3, the DNA is TGTGCCAGCAGCCAAGCTAGCGGGAGGGAAGAGACCCAGTACTTC.

The rearrangement joins TRBV7-2 to TRBJ1-5, with 10 bases lining up with TRBD1. The V gene end was trimmed by 3 bases and the J gene end by 1 base; junction bases not matched to a gene: 3. Germline loops: CDR1 SGHTA, CDR2 FQGNSA. The CDR3 runs to 16 residues. The CDR3 nucleotides are TGTGCCAGCAGCTTCCGGGACAGGGGAAGCAATCAGCCCCAGCATTTT. Translation: CASSFRDRGSNQPQHF.

V and J are TRBV10-3 and TRBJ2-1; perhaps TRBD2 as D (6 bases). Trimming left V 2 bases short and J 6 bases short, with 14 bases between. Looked up from germline, CDR1 is ENHRY and CDR2 is SYGVKD. This CDR3 has 15 amino acids. CDR3: CAISEVGGFGNEQFF. CDR3 nucleotides: TGTGCCATCAGTGAGGTTGGGGGGTTTGGCAATGAGCAGTTCTTC.

This clone has only a few counts. J is TRBJ2-2 and V is TRBV28; 7 nucleotides match TRBD1. V shed 8 bases and J 2 bases; nucleotides not matched to a gene: 5. CDR3 length: 14 amino acids. Germline CDR1 MDHEN, CDR2 SYDVKM. The CDR3 sequence is CASRQGRNTGELFF. The CDR3 bases are TGTGCCAGCCGACAGGGTCGAAACACCGGGGAGCTGTTTTTT.

A word on this clone: One end of the junction varies from germline; a read error may be responsible. This CDR3 is also generated by other DNA sequences in the sample. The chain couples TRBV6-4 to TRBJ2-2; 10 bases are shared with TRBD1. The CDR3 spans 15 residues. Germline CDR1 and CDR2: MRHNA and SNTAGT. Here the CDR3 reads CASSPGTGDTGELFF. CDR3 DNA sequence: TGCGCCAGCAGCCCCGGGACAGGGGACACCGGGGAGCTGTTTTTT.